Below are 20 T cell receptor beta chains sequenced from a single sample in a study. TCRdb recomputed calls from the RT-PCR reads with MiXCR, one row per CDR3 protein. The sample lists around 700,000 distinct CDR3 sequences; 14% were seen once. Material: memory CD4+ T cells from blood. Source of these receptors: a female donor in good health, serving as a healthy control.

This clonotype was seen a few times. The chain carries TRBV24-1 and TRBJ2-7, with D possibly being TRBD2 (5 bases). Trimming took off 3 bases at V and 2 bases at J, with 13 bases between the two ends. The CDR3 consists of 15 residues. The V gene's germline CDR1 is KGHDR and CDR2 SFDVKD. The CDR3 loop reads CATSDPTAGAYEQYF. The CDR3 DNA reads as TGTGCCACCAGTGATCCCACCGCGGGCGCCTACGAGCAGTACTTC.

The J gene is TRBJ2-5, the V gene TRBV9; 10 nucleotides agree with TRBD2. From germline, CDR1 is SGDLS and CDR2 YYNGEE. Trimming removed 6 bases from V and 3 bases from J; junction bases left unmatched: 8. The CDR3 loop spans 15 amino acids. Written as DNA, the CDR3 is TGTGCCAGCAACAGCGGGACTAGCGCTGAAGAGACCCAGTACTTC. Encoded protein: CASNSGTSAEETQYF.

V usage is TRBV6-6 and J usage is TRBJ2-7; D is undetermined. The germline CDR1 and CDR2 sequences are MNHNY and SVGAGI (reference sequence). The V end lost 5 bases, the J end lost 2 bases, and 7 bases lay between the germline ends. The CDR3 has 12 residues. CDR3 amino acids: CASSLPTYEQYF. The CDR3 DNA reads TGTGCCAGCAGTCTCCCGACCTACGAGCAGTACTTC.

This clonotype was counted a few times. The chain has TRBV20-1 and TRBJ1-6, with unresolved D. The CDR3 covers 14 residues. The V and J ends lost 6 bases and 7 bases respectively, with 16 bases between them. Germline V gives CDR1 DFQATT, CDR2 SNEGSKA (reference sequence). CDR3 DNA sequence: TGCAGTGCCACCCTTAGAAGGGCCAATTCACCCCTCCACTTT. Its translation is CSATLRRANSPLHF.

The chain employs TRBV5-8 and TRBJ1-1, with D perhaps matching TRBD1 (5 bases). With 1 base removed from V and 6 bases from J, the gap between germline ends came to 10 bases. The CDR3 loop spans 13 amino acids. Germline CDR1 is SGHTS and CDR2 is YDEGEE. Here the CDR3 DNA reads TGTGCCAGCAGCTTGACCGGGGCCGCTGAAGCTTTCTTT. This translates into CASSLTGAAEAFF. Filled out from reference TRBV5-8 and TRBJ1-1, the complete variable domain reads EAGVTQSPTHLIKTRGQQATLRCSPISGHTSVYWYQQALGLGLQFLLWYDEGEERNRGNFPPRFSGRQFPNYSSELNVNALELEDSALYLCASSLTGAAEAFFGQGTRLTVV.

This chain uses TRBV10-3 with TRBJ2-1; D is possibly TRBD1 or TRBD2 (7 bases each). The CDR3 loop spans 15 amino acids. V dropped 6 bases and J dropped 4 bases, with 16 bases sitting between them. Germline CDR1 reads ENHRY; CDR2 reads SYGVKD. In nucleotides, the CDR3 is TGTGCCATCAGGAGGGGGGGGACAGAGTACAATGAGCAGTTCTTC. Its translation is CAIRRGGTEYNEQFF.

The CDR3: CATSKRVTGEAGELFF. CDR3 coding DNA: TGTGCCACCAGCAAGCGCGTGACAGGGGAGGCCGGGGAGCTGTTTTTT. The V gene is TRBV24-1, the J gene TRBJ2-2, with 8 bases lining up with TRBD1. With V trimmed by 7 bases and J by 6 bases, 12 bases remained unmatched. CDR3 size: 16 residues. The germline gives CDR1 KGHDR, CDR2 SFDVKD.

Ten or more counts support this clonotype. The CDR3 nucleotides are TGTGCCAGCAGTTTAGGGTGGGGGTCCGGAAACACCATATATTTT. Its translation: CASSLGWGSGNTIYF. The genes are TRBV12-3 or TRBV12-4 and TRBJ1-3; D might be TRBD1 (5 bases). The CDR3 extends over 15 amino acids. V was pared by 1 base and J by 4 bases, with 11 bases between.

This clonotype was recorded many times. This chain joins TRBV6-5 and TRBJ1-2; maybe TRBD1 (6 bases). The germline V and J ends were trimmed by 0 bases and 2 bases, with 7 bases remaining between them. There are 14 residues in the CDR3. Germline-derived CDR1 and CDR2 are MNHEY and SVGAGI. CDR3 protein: CASSYSQGNYGYTF. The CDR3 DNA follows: TGTGCCAGCAGTTACTCCCAGGGGAACTATGGCTACACCTTC.

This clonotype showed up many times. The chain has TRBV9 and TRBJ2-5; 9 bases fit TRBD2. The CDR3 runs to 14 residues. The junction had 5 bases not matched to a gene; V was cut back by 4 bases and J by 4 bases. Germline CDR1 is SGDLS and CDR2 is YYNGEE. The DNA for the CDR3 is TGTGCCAGCAGCATGGGACTAGCAGGAGAGACCCAGTACTTC. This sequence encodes CASSMGLAGETQYF.

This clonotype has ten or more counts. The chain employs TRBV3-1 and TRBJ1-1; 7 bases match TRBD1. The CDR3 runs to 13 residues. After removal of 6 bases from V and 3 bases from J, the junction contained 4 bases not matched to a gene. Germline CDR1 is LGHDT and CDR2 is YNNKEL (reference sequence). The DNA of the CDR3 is TGTGCCAGCAGAGGGGACAGCTACACTGAAGCTTTCTTT. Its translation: CASRGDSYTEAFF. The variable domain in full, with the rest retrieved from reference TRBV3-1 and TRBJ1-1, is DTAVSQTPKYLVTQMGNDKSIKCEQNLGHDTMYWYKQDSKKFLKIMFSYNNKELIINETVPNRFSPKSPDKAHLNLHINSLELGDSAVYFCASRGDSYTEAFFGQGTRLTVV.

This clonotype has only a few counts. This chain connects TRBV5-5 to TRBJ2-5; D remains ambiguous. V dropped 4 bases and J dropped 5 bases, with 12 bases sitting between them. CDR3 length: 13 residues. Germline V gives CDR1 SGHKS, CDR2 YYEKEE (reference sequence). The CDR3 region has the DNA TGTGCCAGCAGCCAGCAGGCTGGGGAGACCCAGTACTTC. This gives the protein CASSQQAGETQYF.

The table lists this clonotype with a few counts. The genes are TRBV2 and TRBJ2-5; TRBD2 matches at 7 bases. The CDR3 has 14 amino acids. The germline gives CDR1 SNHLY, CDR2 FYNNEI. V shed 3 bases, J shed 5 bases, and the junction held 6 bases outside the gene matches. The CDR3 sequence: CASSEFGGGETQYF. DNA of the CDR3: TGTGCCAGCAGTGAGTTCGGGGGAGGGGAGACCCAGTACTTC.

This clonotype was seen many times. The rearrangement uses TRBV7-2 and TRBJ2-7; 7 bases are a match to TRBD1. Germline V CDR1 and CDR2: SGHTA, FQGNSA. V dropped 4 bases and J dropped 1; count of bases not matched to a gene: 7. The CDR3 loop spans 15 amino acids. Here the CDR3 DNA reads TGTGCCAGCAGCTGGGAAGGACAGGTGTCCTACGAGCAGTACTTC. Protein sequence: CASSWEGQVSYEQYF. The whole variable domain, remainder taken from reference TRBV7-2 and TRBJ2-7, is GAGVSQSPSNKVTEKGKDVELRCDPISGHTALYWYRQSLGQGLEFLIYFQGNSAPDKSGLPSDRFSAERTGGSVSTLTIQRTQQEDSAVYLCASSWEGQVSYEQYFGPGTRLTVT.

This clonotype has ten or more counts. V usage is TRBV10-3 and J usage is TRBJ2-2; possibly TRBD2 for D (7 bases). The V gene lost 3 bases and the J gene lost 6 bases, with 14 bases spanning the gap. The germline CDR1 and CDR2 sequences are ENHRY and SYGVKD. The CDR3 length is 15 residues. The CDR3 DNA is TGTGCCATCAGTGAAGGGGGGGCGTTCGCCGGGGAGCTGTTTTTT. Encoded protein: CAISEGGAFAGELFF.

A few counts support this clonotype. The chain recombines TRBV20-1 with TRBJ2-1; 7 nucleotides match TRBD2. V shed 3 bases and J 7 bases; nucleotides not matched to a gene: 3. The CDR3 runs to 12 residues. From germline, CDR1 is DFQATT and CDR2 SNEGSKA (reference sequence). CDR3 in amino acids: CSARAGVNEQFF. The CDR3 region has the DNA TGCAGTGCTAGGGCGGGAGTAAATGAGCAGTTCTTC.

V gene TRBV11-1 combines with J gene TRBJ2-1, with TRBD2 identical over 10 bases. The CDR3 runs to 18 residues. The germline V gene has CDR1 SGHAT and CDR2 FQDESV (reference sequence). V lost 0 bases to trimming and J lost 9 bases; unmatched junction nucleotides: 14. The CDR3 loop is CASSLASAWGASGSEQFF. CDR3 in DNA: TGTGCCAGCAGCTTAGCTTCGGCGTGGGGAGCTAGCGGGAGTGAGCAGTTCTTC.

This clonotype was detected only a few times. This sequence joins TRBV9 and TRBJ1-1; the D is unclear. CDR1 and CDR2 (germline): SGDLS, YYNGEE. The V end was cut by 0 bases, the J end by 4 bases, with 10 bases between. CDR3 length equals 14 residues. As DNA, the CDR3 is TGTGCCAGCAGCGTAGGGCAATGGGGCACTGAAGCTTTCTTT. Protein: CASSVGQWGTEAFF.

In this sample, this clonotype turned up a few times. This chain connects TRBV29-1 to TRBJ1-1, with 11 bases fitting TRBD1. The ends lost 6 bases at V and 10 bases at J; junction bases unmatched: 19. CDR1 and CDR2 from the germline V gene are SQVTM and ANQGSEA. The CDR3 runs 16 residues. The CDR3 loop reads CSVDRGLEMGSSGAFF. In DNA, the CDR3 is TGCAGCGTGGACAGGGGGCTAGAGATGGGGTCATCGGGAGCTTTCTTT.

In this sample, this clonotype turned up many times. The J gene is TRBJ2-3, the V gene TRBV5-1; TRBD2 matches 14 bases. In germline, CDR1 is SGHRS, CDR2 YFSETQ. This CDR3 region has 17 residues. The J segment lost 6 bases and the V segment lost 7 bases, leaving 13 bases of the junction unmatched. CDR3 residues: CASRTSGRPSGYDTQYF. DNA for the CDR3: TGCGCCAGCCGGACTAGCGGGAGGCCCTCTGGATATGATACGCAGTATTTT.